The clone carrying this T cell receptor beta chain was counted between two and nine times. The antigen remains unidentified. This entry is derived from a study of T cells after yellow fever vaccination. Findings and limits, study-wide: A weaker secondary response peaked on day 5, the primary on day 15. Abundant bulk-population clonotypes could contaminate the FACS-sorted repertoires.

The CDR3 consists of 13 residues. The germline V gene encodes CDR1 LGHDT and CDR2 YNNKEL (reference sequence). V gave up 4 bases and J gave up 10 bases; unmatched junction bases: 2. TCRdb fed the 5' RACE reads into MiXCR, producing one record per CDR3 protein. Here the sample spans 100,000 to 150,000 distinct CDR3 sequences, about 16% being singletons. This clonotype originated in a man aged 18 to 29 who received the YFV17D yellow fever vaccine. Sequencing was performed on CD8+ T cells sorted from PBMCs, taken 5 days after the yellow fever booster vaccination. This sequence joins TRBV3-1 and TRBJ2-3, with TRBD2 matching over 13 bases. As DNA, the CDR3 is TGTGCCAGCAGCCTGGGGACTAGCGGGGCGCAGTATTTT. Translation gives CASSLGTSGAQYF.